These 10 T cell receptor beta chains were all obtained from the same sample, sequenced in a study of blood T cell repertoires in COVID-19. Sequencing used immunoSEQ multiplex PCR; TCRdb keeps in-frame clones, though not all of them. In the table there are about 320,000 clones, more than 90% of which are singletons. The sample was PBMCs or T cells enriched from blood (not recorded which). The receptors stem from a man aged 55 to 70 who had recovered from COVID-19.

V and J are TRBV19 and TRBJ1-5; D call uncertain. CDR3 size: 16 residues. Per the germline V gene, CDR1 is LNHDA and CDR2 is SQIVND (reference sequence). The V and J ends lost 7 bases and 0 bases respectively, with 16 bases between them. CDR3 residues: CASIPKADYSNQPQHF. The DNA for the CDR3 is TGTGCCAGTATCCCGAAGGCAGACTATAGCAATCAGCCCCAGCATTTT.

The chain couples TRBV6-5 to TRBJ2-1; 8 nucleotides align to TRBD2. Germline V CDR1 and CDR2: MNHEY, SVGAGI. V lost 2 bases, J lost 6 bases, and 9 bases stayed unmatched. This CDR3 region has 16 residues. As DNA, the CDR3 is TGTGCCAGCAGTTACGGACTAGCACTTGGGGTCAATGAGCAGTTCTTC. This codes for CASSYGLALGVNEQFF.

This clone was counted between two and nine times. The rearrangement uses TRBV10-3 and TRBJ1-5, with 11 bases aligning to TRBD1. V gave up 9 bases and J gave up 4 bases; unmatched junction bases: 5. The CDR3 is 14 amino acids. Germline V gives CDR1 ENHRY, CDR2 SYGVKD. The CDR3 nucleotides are TGTGCCATGGGACAGGGGGATCGAAATCAGCCCCAGCATTTT. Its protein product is CAMGQGDRNQPQHF.

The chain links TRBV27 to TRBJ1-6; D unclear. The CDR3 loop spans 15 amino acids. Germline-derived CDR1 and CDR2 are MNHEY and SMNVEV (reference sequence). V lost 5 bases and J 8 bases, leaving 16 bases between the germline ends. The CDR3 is CASSLAGRADSPLHF. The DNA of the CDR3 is TGTGCCAGCAGTCTAGCGGGGAGGGCCGATTCACCCCTCCACTTT.

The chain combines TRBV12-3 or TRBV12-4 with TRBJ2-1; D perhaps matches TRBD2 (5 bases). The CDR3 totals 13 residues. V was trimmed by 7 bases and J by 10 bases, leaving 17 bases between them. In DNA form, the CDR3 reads TGTGCCAGCACCCCCGGGGTGGTTGCGGAGCAGTTCTTC. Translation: CASTPGVVAEQFF.

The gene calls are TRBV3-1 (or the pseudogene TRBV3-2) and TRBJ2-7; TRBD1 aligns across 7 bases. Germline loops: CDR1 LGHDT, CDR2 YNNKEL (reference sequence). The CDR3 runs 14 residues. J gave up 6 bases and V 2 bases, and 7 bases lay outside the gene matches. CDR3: CASSQIRGLGEQYF. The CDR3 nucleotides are TGTGCCAGCAGCCAAATAAGGGGGCTTGGCGAGCAGTACTTC.

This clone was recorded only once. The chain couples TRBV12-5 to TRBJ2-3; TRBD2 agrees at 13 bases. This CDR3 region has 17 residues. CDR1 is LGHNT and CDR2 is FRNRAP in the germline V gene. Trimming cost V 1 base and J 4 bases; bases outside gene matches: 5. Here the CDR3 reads CASGLGTSGSIPDTQYF. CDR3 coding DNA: TGTGCTAGTGGTTTGGGGACTAGCGGGAGTATACCAGATACGCAGTATTTT.

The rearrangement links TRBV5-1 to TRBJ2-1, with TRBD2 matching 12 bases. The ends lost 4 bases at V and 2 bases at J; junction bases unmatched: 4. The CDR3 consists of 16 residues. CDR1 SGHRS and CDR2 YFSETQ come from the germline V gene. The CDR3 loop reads CASSLPSGGAYNEQFF. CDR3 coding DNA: TGCGCCAGCAGCCTCCCTAGCGGGGGGGCCTACAATGAGCAGTTCTTC.

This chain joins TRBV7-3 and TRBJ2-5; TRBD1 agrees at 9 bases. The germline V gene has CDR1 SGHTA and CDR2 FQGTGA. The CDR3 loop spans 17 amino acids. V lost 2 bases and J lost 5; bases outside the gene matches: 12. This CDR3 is CASSLFPRQGGSETQYF. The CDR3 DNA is TGTGCCAGCAGCTTATTTCCCCGACAGGGGGGGTCGGAGACCCAGTACTTC.

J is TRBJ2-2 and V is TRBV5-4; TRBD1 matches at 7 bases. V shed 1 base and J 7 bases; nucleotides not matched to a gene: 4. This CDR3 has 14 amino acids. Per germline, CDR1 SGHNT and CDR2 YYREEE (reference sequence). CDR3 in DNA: TGTGCCAGCAGCTTGACAGGGGCGTTCGGGGAGCTGTTTTTT. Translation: CASSLTGAFGELFF.